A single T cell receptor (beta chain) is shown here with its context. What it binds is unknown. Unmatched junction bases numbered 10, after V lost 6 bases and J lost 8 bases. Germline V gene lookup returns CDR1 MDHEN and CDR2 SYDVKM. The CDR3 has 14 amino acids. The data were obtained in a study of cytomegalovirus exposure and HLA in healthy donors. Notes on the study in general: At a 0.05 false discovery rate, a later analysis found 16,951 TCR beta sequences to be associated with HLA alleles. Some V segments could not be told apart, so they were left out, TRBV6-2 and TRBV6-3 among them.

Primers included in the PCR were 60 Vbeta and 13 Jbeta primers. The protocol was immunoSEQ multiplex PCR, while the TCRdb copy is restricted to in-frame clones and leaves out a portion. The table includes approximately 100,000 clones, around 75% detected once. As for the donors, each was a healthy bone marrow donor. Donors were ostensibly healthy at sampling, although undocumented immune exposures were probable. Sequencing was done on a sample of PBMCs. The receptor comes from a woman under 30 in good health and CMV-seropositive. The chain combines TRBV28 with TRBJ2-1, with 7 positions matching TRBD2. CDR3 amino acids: CASRPRAGVYEQFF. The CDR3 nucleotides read TGTGCCAGCAGACCCAGGGCGGGAGTGTATGAGCAGTTCTTC.